This T cell receptor beta chain was identified during a study of T cell changes during pregnancy in multiple sclerosis. The CDR3 spans 13 residues. In germline, CDR1 is SEHNR, CDR2 FQNEAQ (reference sequence). V was clipped by 0 bases and J by 9 bases, with 9 bases between them. Profiled with immunoSEQ multiplex PCR; TCRdb holds only in-frame clones, not every one. Among about 60,000 clones listed, about nine tenths were seen once. The receptor comes from a female donor in good health, enrolled as a control in a pregnancy study. The chain recombines TRBV7-9 with TRBJ2-1; possible D gene TRBD1, 5 bases. The specimen was peripheral blood, collected in the second trimester of pregnancy. The DNA of the CDR3 is TGTGCCAGCAGCTTAGCAGGGGAAGTTGAGCAGTTCTTC. It specifies CASSLAGEVEQFF.